This is a list of T cell receptor beta chains from one sample in a study of blood T cell repertoires in COVID-19. The protocol was immunoSEQ multiplex PCR, while the TCRdb copy is restricted to in-frame clones and leaves out a portion. The sample carries approximately 250,000 clones, more than 65% recorded once. The sequencing input was peripheral blood. These receptors were taken from a woman between 40 and 55 years old who had recovered from COVID-19. Each CDR3 is given with its conserved first and last residue. Each record gives: clone size, D gene, V gene, CDR3 length, J gene, CDR3 protein, CDR3 DNA. A D gene is named only where the DNA matches it firmly. The listing skips clone size in some rows; elsewhere it reads once, few, many or a size class.

.	TRBD1	TRBV6-5	14	TRBJ1-1	CASSSTGGASEAFF	TGTGCCAGCAGTTCGACAGGGGGCGCTTCCGAAGCTTTCTTT
.	TRBD1	TRBV5-4	16	TRBJ2-1	CASSLGKGALWNEQFF	TGTGCCAGCAGCTTGGGTAAGGGGGCGCTTTGGAATGAGCAGTTCTTC
.	.	TRBV5-4	18	TRBJ1-3	CASSLGGRQLLSGNTIYF	TGTGCCAGCAGCTTGGGCGGGAGACAGCTACTATCTGGAAACACCATATATTTT
.	TRBD1	TRBV20-1	15	TRBJ2-2	CSASALDRDTGELFF	TGCAGTGCTAGTGCCCTAGACAGGGACACCGGGGAGCTGTTTTTT
few	TRBD1	TRBV19	18	TRBJ1-1	CASSSPNRGQRMNTEAFF	TGTGCCAGTAGTTCACCCAACCGGGGACAGCGAATGAACACTGAAGCTTTCTTT
.	TRBD1	TRBV28	14	TRBJ1-1	CASSLSGQGVEAFF	TGTGCCAGCAGTCTGTCAGGACAGGGGGTTGAAGCTTTCTTT
.	TRBD1	TRBV18	20	TRBJ1-6	CASSITPGQGFGSYNSPLHF	TGTGCCAGCTCAATAACCCCGGGACAGGGGTTTGGTTCCTATAATTCACCCCTCCACTTT
.	TRBD2	TRBV3-1/TRBV3-2	15	TRBJ2-3	CASSFRSGGTDTQYF	TGTGCCAGCAGCTTTCGCAGCGGGGGCACAGATACGCAGTATTTT
.	TRBD1	TRBV5-4	17	TRBJ1-1	CASSTGGQGAAYTEAFF	TGTGCCAGCAGCACGGGGGGTCAGGGGGCGGCGTACACTGAAGCTTTCTTT
.	.	TRBV18	14	TRBJ1-2	CASSPLTGLDGYTF	TGTGCCAGCTCACCTCTAACAGGTCTTGATGGCTACACCTTC
.	.	TRBV4-2	16	TRBJ1-1	CASSQGEVSVYTEAFF	TGTGCCAGCAGCCAAGGAGAGGTCAGTGTCTACACTGAAGCTTTCTTT
.	TRBD1	TRBV15	18	TRBJ1-2	CATSRNRDRGREVGGYTF	TGTGCCACCAGCAGAAACCGGGACAGGGGGCGAGAAGTAGGCGGCTACACCTTC
.	TRBD1	TRBV5-1	14	TRBJ2-7	CASSWGQPPGEQYF	TGCGCCAGCAGCTGGGGACAGCCCCCGGGGGAGCAGTACTTC
.	.	TRBV4-3	14	TRBJ2-7	CASSQDAGTYEQYF	TGCGCCAGCAGCCAAGATGCAGGGACCTACGAGCAGTACTTC
.	TRBD1	TRBV19	15	TRBJ1-6	CASSIKDRGDSPLHF	TGTGCCAGTAGTATTAAAGACAGGGGCGATTCACCCCTCCACTTT
few	.	TRBV16	11	TRBJ1-2	CASSASYGYTF	TGTGCCAGCAGTGCTAGCTATGGCTACACCTTC
.	TRBD1	TRBV5-8	16	TRBJ2-5	CASSLPGTGFQETQYF	TGTGCCAGCAGCTTGCCCGGGACAGGGTTTCAAGAGACCCAGTACTTC
.	.	TRBV5-1	18	TRBJ2-2	CASSQITQTGRKSGELFF	TGCGCCAGCAGCCAGATTACCCAGACAGGGAGGAAATCCGGGGAGCTGTTTTTT
.	.	TRBV6-5	13	TRBJ1-2	CASSPSGADGYTF	TGTGCCAGCAGTCCTTCAGGGGCGGACGGCTACACCTTC
.	.	TRBV3-1/TRBV3-2	14	TRBJ1-1	CASSQQGFGTEAFF	TGTGCCAGCAGCCAACAGGGTTTTGGCACTGAAGCTTTCTTT
.	TRBD2	TRBV7-2	15	TRBJ2-1	CASSPGGGGLNEQFF	TGTGCCAGCAGCCCCGGGGGCGGGGGGTTGAATGAGCAGTTCTTC
.	.	TRBV7-9	18	TRBJ2-3	CASSLVGSQEASTDTQYF	TGTGCCAGCAGCTTAGTAGGAAGTCAGGAGGCTAGCACAGATACGCAGTATTTT
.	TRBD2	TRBV7-2	15	TRBJ2-3	CASSLVGGFADTQYF	TGTGCCAGCAGCTTAGTGGGAGGGTTCGCAGATACGCAGTATTTT
.	.	TRBV5-1	16	TRBJ2-3	CASSLGQIPGPHTQYF	TGCGCCAGCAGCTTGGGTCAAATTCCAGGTCCTCATACGCAGTATTTT
.	.	TRBV3-1/TRBV3-2	14	TRBJ2-1	CASSLPGRYNEQFF	TGTGCCAGCAGCCTCCCCGGGAGATACAATGAGCAGTTCTTC
.	.	TRBV7-2	14	TRBJ2-3	CASSPGQVADTQYF	TGTGCCAGCAGCCCCGGACAAGTGGCAGATACGCAGTATTTT
.	TRBD1	TRBV19	17	TRBJ1-1	CASTTQRGTGGVSEAFF	TGTGCCAGTACCACCCAAAGGGGGACAGGCGGTGTGAGTGAAGCTTTCTTT